The entry below gives a single T cell receptor beta chain sequence along with its context. This sample is part of a study of control samples from healthy donors and cancer patients. Sequencing used immunoSEQ multiplex PCR; TCRdb keeps in-frame clones, though not all of them. The sample has about 140,000 clones; roughly 92% are singletons. V gave up 3 bases and J gave up 3 bases, with 6 bases separating them. The CDR3 contains 13 residues. CDR1 SGHAT and CDR2 FQNNGV come from the germline V gene. The sequence was obtained from a man aged 25-40 years in good health. This chain joins TRBV11-2 and TRBJ1-3; no clear D gene. Sequenced material: blood. The CDR3: CASSLGNGNTIYF. The CDR3 region has the DNA TGTGCCAGCAGCTTGGGGAATGGAAACACCATATATTTT.